This TCR beta chain is drawn from a study of breast tumors, draining lymph nodes, adjacent tissues listed by TCRdb under 2016. Regarding the study in general: In breast cancer patients, the study compared the TCR beta repertoires of tumor, adjacent nontumor tissue and axillary lymph nodes. The study was designed to assess the relationships and possible T-cell exchange between tumor, surrounding tissue and draining lymph node repertoires in human breast cancer.

This clonotype was observed at least ten times. There is no known antigen for this receptor. There are no base qualities to consult, and no much larger clone falls within one base. TCRdb shows the sequencer as Illumina HiSeq 2000. Multiplex PCR amplification was used to generate the TCR beta chain libraries. The amplified TCR beta chain products were analyzed by high-throughput sequencing. Through fastp at Q25 and MiXCR, TCRdb rebuilt clones from the public reads, retaining in-frame beta chains. Every entry covers one CDR3 protein and lists the most common genes and DNA from its rows. The sample table records some 100,000 distinct CDR3 sequences; 21% of these occur just once. The ten largest clones take up under 1.5% of the sample. The axillary draining lymph nodes of breast cancer patients were the source of the lymph node samples. Overall results and qualifications from the work: The conclusion that tumor T cells originate in lymph nodes was presented as consistent with a hypothesis rather than as directly demonstrated. In luminal-like breast cancer, tumor and nontumor tissue repertoires resembled each other significantly more than in basal-like breast cancer. A scenario in which most tumor T cells derive from the lymph node and then expand within tumor tissue was judged to be consistent with the data. T-cell repertoire diversity in tumors was found to be lower than in lymph nodes but higher than in nontumor tissue, and preferential V and J gene usage was observed.

The germline V gene sets CDR1 to SGHDN and CDR2 to FVKESK. Trimming at the junction amounts to 6 bases on V and 6 bases on J, and the germline ends lie 15 bases apart. Reading from cysteine to phenylalanine, the CDR3 counts 13 amino acids. CDR3 DNA only is kept here, 39 bases in frame from base 1. Sequenced material: axillary lymph node tissue. The TCR comes from a female donor with breast cancer. Some clones in this sample may be carry-over from other donors' samples. In this chain, TRBV14 is recombined with TRBJ2-7, with the D gene too uncertain to name. The nucleotide sequence reads as follows: TGTGCCAGCAGTCGACTGACATCAGCCGAGCAGTACTTC. Translated, this gives CASSRLTSAEQYF. Extended through the reference TRBV14 and TRBJ2-7 proteins, this CDR3 yields the full variable domain: EAGVTQFPSHSVIEKGQTVTLRCDPISGHDNLYWYRRVMGKEIKFLLHFVKESKQDESGMPNNRFLAERTGGTYSTLKVQPAELEDSGVYFCASSRLTSAEQYFGPGTRLTVT.